Following are 27 T cell receptor beta chains from one sample sequenced in a study of cytomegalovirus exposure and HLA in healthy donors. PCR used 60 Vbeta primers and 13 Jbeta primers. Sequenced by immunoSEQ multiplex PCR; TCRdb stores in-frame clones only, minus some. The sample holds around 150,000 clones; 80% to 85% are singletons and the top ten take roughly 8%. The sample was PBMCs. These receptors were taken from a male donor in good health and CMV-seropositive.

The chain carries TRBV27 and TRBJ2-7; no clear D gene. The germline CDR1 and CDR2 sequences are MNHEY and SMNVEV (reference sequence). The CDR3 is made up of 15 amino acids. Trimming removed 3 bases from V and 5 bases from J, with 17 bases in between. The DNA of the CDR3 is TGTGCCAGCAGTTTTCGTGGGCTCGTTTTGGACGAGCAGTACTTC. Translation: CASSFRGLVLDEQYF.

This chain uses TRBV6-6 with TRBJ1-2, with 8 bases aligning to TRBD1. Per the germline V gene, CDR1 is MNHNY and CDR2 is SVGAGI (reference sequence). The CDR3 length is 14 residues. J gave up 8 bases and V 2 bases, and 7 bases lay outside the gene matches. The CDR3 DNA sequence: TGTGCCAGCAGTTACCCAGGACAGGGTCGGGGCTACACCTTC. Translation gives CASSYPGQGRGYTF.

The rearrangement joins TRBV7-2 to TRBJ2-7; D not certain. Germline V gene sequence: CDR1 SGHTA, CDR2 FQGNSA. V was pared by 5 bases and J by 7 bases, with 18 bases between. This CDR3 region has 14 residues. CDR3 in DNA: TGTGCCAGCAGCCTTCCAGGTACCTACGTGGAGCAGTACTTC. This gives the protein CASSLPGTYVEQYF.

V is TRBV2 and J is TRBJ2-1; D gene uncertain. This CDR3 is built from 11 residues. The ends were cut back, 5 bases at V and 7 bases at J, with 6 bases in the middle. Germline-derived CDR1 and CDR2 are SNHLY and FYNNEI. CDR3 in amino acids: CASSRVNEQFF. CDR3 in DNA: TGTGCCAGCAGTCGGGTAAATGAGCAGTTCTTC.

The chain uses TRBV28 and TRBJ2-7; no firm D call. Trimming took 2 bases from V and 2 from J, leaving 4 bases between them. The CDR3 loop spans 12 amino acids. Germline CDR1 is MDHEN and CDR2 is SYDVKM. The CDR3 sequence: CASSLTTYEQYF. The CDR3 nucleotides are TGTGCCAGCAGTTTAACTACCTACGAGCAGTACTTC.

The chain carries TRBV5-1 and TRBJ1-1, with D possibly TRBD1 on 5 matching bases. CDR1 is SGHRS, CDR2 YFSETQ, per germline. The CDR3 is 14 residues long. Trimming cost V 4 bases and J 1 base, with 11 bases left between them. The CDR3 DNA is TGCGCCAGCAGCAGGGACTACCCGAACACTGAAGCTTTCTTT. This sequence encodes CASSRDYPNTEAFF.

The gene calls are TRBV23-1 and TRBJ1-6, with TRBD1 identical over 8 bases. TRBV23-1 carries the ORF label, with uncertain function. V lost 3 bases, J lost 3 bases, and 16 bases stayed unmatched. The CDR3 loop spans 20 amino acids. The CDR3 loop is CASSHPTGDDKKHYNSPLHF. CDR3 coding DNA: TGCGCCAGCAGTCATCCGACAGGGGACGACAAGAAACACTATAATTCACCCCTCCACTTT.

In regard to this clone: Its ends do not fully match the called genes, so a read error is possible. This chain links TRBV30 with TRBJ2-6; 7 nucleotides match TRBD2. The CDR3 length is 15 residues. Germline CDR1 is GTSNPN and CDR2 is SVGIG (reference sequence). The CDR3 DNA is TGTGCCTGGCAGAGGGAGGGCTCTGGGGCCAACGGCCTGACTTTC. Its protein product is CAWQREGSGANGLTF.

The chain recombines TRBV30 with TRBJ1-1; TRBD1 agrees at 11 bases. V shed 0 bases, J shed 3 bases, and the junction held 9 bases outside the gene matches. CDR1 GTSNPN and CDR2 SVGIG come from the germline V gene (reference sequence). There are 17 residues in the CDR3. The CDR3 bases are TGTGCCTGGAGTGTAACCGGACAGGGGGCATCTGACACTGAAGCTTTCTTT. This codes for CAWSVTGQGASDTEAFF.

Only one count was recorded for this clone. V usage is TRBV6-5 and J usage is TRBJ2-7; 7 bases line up with TRBD1. Germline-derived CDR1 and CDR2 are MNHEY and SVGAGI. Trimming took 8 bases from V and 3 from J; bases not matched to a gene: 7. The CDR3 runs to 13 residues. The CDR3 DNA sequence: TGTGCCAGCCTTGACAGGGTGTTCTACGAGCAGTACTTC. Translating gives CASLDRVFYEQYF.

The CDR3 region is CASSLYRGTEAFF. CDR3 bases: TGTGCCAGCAGTTTATATAGGGGGACTGAAGCTTTCTTT. V gene TRBV27 combines with J gene TRBJ1-1; TRBD1 is a possible D gene (6 bases). V was cut by 1 base and J by 5 bases, with 8 bases left in between. Germline V lookup: CDR1 MNHEY, CDR2 SMNVEV (reference sequence). The CDR3 runs 13 residues.

This clone was counted a single time. The genes are TRBV18 and TRBJ1-2; weak D call: TRBD1 (6 bases). Germline V gene sequence: CDR1 KGHSH, CDR2 LQKENI. V was shortened by 1 base and J by 8 bases, with 8 bases between the two germline ends. The CDR3 contains 12 residues. CDR3 nucleotide sequence: TGTGCCAGCTCACCACTCAGGGGCGGCTACACCTTC. Its translation is CASSPLRGGYTF.

In its sample, this clone is large (0.1 to 1%). J is TRBJ2-3 and V is TRBV6-4; 9 positions agree with TRBD2. Germline values: CDR1 MRHNA, CDR2 SNTAGT. The J segment lost 0 bases and the V segment lost 3 bases, leaving 1 base of the junction unmatched. The CDR3 is 15 residues long. CDR3: CASSERGGSTDTQYF. The DNA for the CDR3 is TGTGCCAGCAGTGAGCGGGGGGGCAGCACAGATACGCAGTATTTT.

The CDR3 spells CAWSVPRGLNTEAFF. In DNA, the CDR3 is TGTGCCTGGAGTGTCCCCCGAGGATTGAACACTGAAGCTTTCTTT. The genes are TRBV30 and TRBJ1-1, with unresolved D. Per the germline V gene, CDR1 is GTSNPN and CDR2 is SVGIG (reference sequence). The CDR3 loop spans 15 amino acids. V was trimmed by 0 bases and J by 0 bases, leaving 11 bases between them.

The chain links TRBV30 to TRBJ1-3; D may be TRBD1 (6 bases). Trimming removed 4 bases from V and 0 bases from J, with 13 bases in between. CDR1 is GTSNPN and CDR2 is SVGIG in the germline V gene (reference sequence). This CDR3 has 15 amino acids. CDR3 DNA: TGTGCCTGGATCCCAACAGGGAACTCTGGAAACACCATATATTTT. It codes for CAWIPTGNSGNTIYF.

This chain uses TRBV7-2 with TRBJ2-5, with 11 bases aligning to TRBD2. The germline V gene encodes CDR1 SGHTA and CDR2 FQGNSA. With 5 bases clipped from V and 2 bases from J, the junction kept 7 bases outside the gene matches. This CDR3 comprises 16 residues. CDR3 bases: TGTGCCAGCAGCCCGACTAGCGGGATATATCAAGAGACCCAGTACTTC. Protein sequence: CASSPTSGIYQETQYF.

The rearrangement links TRBV7-9 to TRBJ2-3, with TRBD2 identical over 8 bases. The CDR3 has 16 residues. Germline V gene lookup returns CDR1 SEHNR and CDR2 FQNEAQ (reference sequence). J lost 3 bases, V lost 4 bases, and 9 bases had no gene match. CDR3 coding DNA: TGTGCCAGCAGCTCGACCTCCGGGGGGGCAACAGATACGCAGTATTTT. Translating gives CASSSTSGGATDTQYF.

V gene TRBV7-2 combines with J gene TRBJ1-6; 10 bases match TRBD1. V was pared by 3 bases and J by 9 bases, with 5 bases of the junction left unmatched. The CDR3 loop spans 15 amino acids. In germline, CDR1 is SGHTA, CDR2 FQGNSA. The CDR3 protein is CASSFSRDRGSPLHF. In DNA, the CDR3 is TGTGCCAGCAGCTTTAGCCGGGACAGGGGTTCACCCCTCCACTTT. Full variable domain (missing parts from reference TRBV7-2 and TRBJ1-6): GAGVSQSPSNKVTEKGKDVELRCDPISGHTALYWYRQSLGQGLEFLIYFQGNSAPDKSGLPSDRFSAERTGGSVSTLTIQRTQQEDSAVYLCASSFSRDRGSPLHFGNGTRLTVT.

This chain joins TRBV6-5 and TRBJ2-1; 7 nucleotides align to TRBD2. Per germline, CDR1 MNHEY and CDR2 SVGAGI. V lost 0 bases to trimming and J lost 8 bases; unmatched junction nucleotides: 7. CDR3 length: 15 amino acids. The CDR3 loop is CASSYSGGFRDEQFF. Written as DNA, the CDR3 is TGTGCCAGCAGTTACTCCGGGGGGTTCCGGGATGAGCAGTTCTTC.

The CDR3 bases are TGCGCCAGCAGCCAAGTACTAGCGGGGACCTACGAGCAGTACTTC. It specifies CASSQVLAGTYEQYF. The V gene is TRBV4-3, the J gene TRBJ2-7; 10 bases match TRBD2. Germline V gene sequence: CDR1 LGHNA, CDR2 YSLEER. J was trimmed by 2 bases and V by 1 base; bases with no gene match: 2. The CDR3 totals 15 residues.

Here the CDR3 reads CASSDGGAGANVLTF. For the CDR3, the DNA is TGCGCCAGCAGTGATGGGGGGGCTGGGGCCAACGTCCTGACTTTC. The rearrangement joins TRBV10-1 to TRBJ2-6, with TRBD2 matching over 7 bases. This CDR3 is built from 15 residues. J lost 2 bases, V lost 3 bases, and 1 base had no gene match. Germline CDR1 and CDR2: WNHNN and SYGVQD (reference sequence).

This rearrangement joins TRBV9 to TRBJ2-6; 10 nucleotides line up with TRBD2. The J segment lost 1 base and the V segment lost 0 bases, leaving 4 bases of the junction unmatched. CDR3 size: 18 residues. The V gene's germline CDR1 is SGDLS and CDR2 YYNGEE. CDR3 sequence (DNA): TGTGCCAGCAGCGTAGGAGGAGCGGGGGGGTCTGGGGCCAACGTCCTGACTTTC. This sequence encodes CASSVGGAGGSGANVLTF.

About this clone itself: Mismatch with germline at one junction end may stem from a read error. The chain carries TRBV5-1 and TRBJ2-7; TRBD1 matches at 11 bases. The CDR3 spans 14 residues. The germline V gene has CDR1 SGHRS and CDR2 YFSETQ. The CDR3 coding sequence is TGCGCCGGCAGCCCGGGACAGGGGGTCTACGAGCAGTACTTC. Translation: CAGSPGQGVYEQYF.

The CDR3 region is CASNLASGTEAFF. In DNA, the CDR3 is TGTGCCAGCAATCTAGCAAGCGGCACTGAAGCTTTCTTT. The rearrangement links TRBV6-1 to TRBJ1-1; D gene uncertain. Germline CDR1 is MNHNS and CDR2 is SASEGT. Trimming stripped 7 bases from V and 4 bases from J, with 13 bases between. This CDR3 spans 13 amino acids.

The V and J genes are TRBV18 and TRBJ1-5, with 9 nucleotides matching TRBD1. This CDR3 region has 15 residues. Germline CDR1 is KGHSH and CDR2 is LQKENI. V trimming: 6 bases; J trimming: 3 bases; junction bases outside the gene matches: 6. CDR3 DNA: TGTGCCAGCTCCCTTGGGACAGGGCACAATCAGCCCCAGCATTTT. It encodes CASSLGTGHNQPQHF.

The rearrangement joins TRBV7-9 to TRBJ2-2, with a tentative D call TRBD1 (6 bases). Looked up from germline, CDR1 is SEHNR and CDR2 is FQNEAQ (reference sequence). The CDR3 extends over 17 amino acids. Between the trimmed V and J ends, which lost 4 bases and 5 bases, there was a span of 20 bases. In DNA, the CDR3 is TGTGCCAGCAGCTCTCCTACCCCCGAGGGGGAAACCGGGGAGCTGTTTTTT. It yields the protein CASSSPTPEGETGELFF.

This rearrangement joins TRBV7-9 to TRBJ1-1, with D perhaps matching TRBD1 (6 bases). V lost 5 bases to trimming and J lost 3 bases, with 13 bases between them. Per the germline V gene, CDR1 is SEHNR and CDR2 is FQNEAQ (reference sequence). The CDR3 length is 14 residues. The CDR3 nucleotides read TGTGCCAGCAGCATACAGGGTGGGGACACTGAAGCTTTCTTT. Translation gives CASSIQGGDTEAFF.